The entry below describes one T cell receptor beta chain. The target antigen is unknown. The treatment denotes: oral pan-JAK inhibitor, 5-10 mg twice daily. These data originate in a study of CD8+ T cells in alopecia areata. Study summary: Scoring of treated patients' severity used the percentage of affected scalp area. Findings of the study overall: Greater clonality was observed in lesional scalp samples, especially alopecia totalis/universalis, versus normal scalp.

RNA extraction and reverse transcription yielded cDNA as sequencing template. Assay used: immunoSEQ multiplex PCR; TCRdb lists only in-frame clones, some missing. The table lists over 90,000 clones, about nine tenths of them singletons. Looked up from germline, CDR1 is SEHNR and CDR2 is FQNEAQ (reference sequence). The CDR3 covers 14 residues. V dropped 3 bases and J dropped 3; count of bases not matched to a gene: 3. The chain couples TRBV7-9 to TRBJ2-7, with 9 bases aligning to TRBD1. This clonotype was sampled from a human donor with alopecia areata. Sequencing was performed on CD8+ T cells sorted from blood, taken at approximately week 30, from a patient treated with tofacitinib. Here the CDR3 DNA reads TGTGCCAGCAGCTTTGACAGGGGGGACTACGAGCAGTACTTC. Translating gives CASSFDRGDYEQYF. Using reference TRBV7-9 and TRBJ2-7 for the parts outside the CDR3, the full variable domain is DTGVSQNPRHKITKRGQNVTFRCDPISEHNRLYWYRQTLGQGPEFLTYFQNEAQLEKSRLLSDRFSAERPKGSFSTLEIQRTEQGDSAMYLCASSFDRGDYEQYFGPGTRLTVT.